This T cell receptor (beta chain) was found in a study of T cells in Graves' hyperthyroidism and ophthalmopathy. Ophthalmopathy cases scored 3 or more on the Clinical Activity Score and 4 or more on NOSPECS grade, with duration below 3 months. Amplification of TCR beta CDR3 regions used RNA as the template. Researchers ran a first-round RT-PCR on the TCR CDR3 using the HTBI primer set. TCRdb ran MiXCR on the multiplex PCR reads and lists one entry per CDR3 protein. The sample contains 350,000 to 400,000 distinct CDR3 sequences, approximately 17% of which appear only once. This clonotype was obtained from a young man with Graves' ophthalmopathy. The sample was blood.

In DNA, the CDR3 is TGCGCCAGCAGCTTGGACAGGGTAGCCTATGGCTACACCTTC. Encoded protein: CASSLDRVAYGYTF. The chain joins TRBV5-1 to TRBJ1-2; TRBD1 is a possible D gene (6 bases). The germline V gene has CDR1 SGHRS and CDR2 YFSETQ. This CDR3 contains 14 residues. V lost 0 bases and J 4 bases, leaving 10 bases between the germline ends.